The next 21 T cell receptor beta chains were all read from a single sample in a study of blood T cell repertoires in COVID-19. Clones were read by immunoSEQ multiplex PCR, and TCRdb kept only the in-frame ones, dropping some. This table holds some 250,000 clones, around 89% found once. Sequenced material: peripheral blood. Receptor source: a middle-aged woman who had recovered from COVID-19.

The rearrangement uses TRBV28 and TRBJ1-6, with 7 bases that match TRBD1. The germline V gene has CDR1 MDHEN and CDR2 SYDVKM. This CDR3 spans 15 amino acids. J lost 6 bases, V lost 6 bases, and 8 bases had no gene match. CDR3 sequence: CASRPPGQPNSPLHF. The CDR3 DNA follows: TGTGCCAGCAGGCCGCCGGGACAGCCTAATTCACCCCTCCACTTT.

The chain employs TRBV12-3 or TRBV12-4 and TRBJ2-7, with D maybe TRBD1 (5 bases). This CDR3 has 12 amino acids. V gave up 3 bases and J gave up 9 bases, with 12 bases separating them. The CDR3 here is CASSLGYRGQYF. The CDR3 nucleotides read TGTGCCAGCAGTTTGGGTTATAGGGGGCAGTACTTC.

Here the CDR3 DNA reads TGCGCCAGCAGCTTGGGACTAGCGGGAGGGCCGGGGGAGCAGTACTTC. This translates into CASSLGLAGGPGEQYF. V gene TRBV5-1 combines with J gene TRBJ2-7, with 14 bases lining up with TRBD2. The CDR3 totals 16 residues. The V segment lost 0 bases and the J segment 7 bases; nucleotides outside the gene matches: 6. CDR1 and CDR2 (germline): SGHRS, YFSETQ.

CDR3 sequence: CASSWTGGNNQPQHF. In nucleotides, the CDR3 is TGTGCCAGCAGTTGGACAGGGGGTAACAATCAGCCCCAGCATTTT. The chain uses TRBV6-5 and TRBJ1-5, with TRBD1 identical over 10 bases. The CDR3 contains 15 residues. In germline, CDR1 is MNHEY, CDR2 SVGAGI. With 4 bases clipped from V and 3 bases from J, the junction kept 3 bases outside the gene matches.

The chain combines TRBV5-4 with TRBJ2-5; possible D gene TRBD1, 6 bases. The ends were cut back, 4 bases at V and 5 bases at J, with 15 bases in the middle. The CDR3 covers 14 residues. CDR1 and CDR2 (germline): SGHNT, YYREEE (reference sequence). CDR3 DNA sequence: TGTGCCAGCAGCCCCCGCAGGGGCCGGGAGACCCAGTACTTC. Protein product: CASSPRRGRETQYF.

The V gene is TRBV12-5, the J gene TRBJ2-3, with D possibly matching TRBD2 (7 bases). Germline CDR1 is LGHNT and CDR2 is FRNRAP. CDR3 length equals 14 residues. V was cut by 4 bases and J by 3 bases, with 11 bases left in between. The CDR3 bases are TGTGCTAGTGGTTCCCGGGGGGCGACAGATACGCAGTATTTT. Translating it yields CASGSRGATDTQYF.

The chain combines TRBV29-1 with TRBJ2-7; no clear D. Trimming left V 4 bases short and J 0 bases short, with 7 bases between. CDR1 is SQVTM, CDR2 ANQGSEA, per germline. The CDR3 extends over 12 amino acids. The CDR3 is CSVGRHSYEQYF. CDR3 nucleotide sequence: TGCAGCGTTGGGCGGCACTCCTACGAGCAGTACTTC.

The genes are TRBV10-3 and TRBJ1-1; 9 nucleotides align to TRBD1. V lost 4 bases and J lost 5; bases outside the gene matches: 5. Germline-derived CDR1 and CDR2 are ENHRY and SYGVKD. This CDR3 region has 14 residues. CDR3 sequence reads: CAISVGTGKTEAFF. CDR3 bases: TGTGCCATCAGTGTTGGGACAGGGAAGACTGAAGCTTTCTTT.

Written as DNA, the CDR3 is TGTGCCAGCAGTCCCCGAACTAGCGGGATTTCCTACAATGAGCAGTTCTTC. Protein sequence: CASSPRTSGISYNEQFF. V usage is TRBV6-6 and J usage is TRBJ2-1; 10 bases map to TRBD2. In germline, CDR1 is MNHNY, CDR2 SVGAGI (reference sequence). This CDR3 has 17 amino acids. The trim removed 5 bases at V and 1 base at J, leaving 8 bases unmatched.

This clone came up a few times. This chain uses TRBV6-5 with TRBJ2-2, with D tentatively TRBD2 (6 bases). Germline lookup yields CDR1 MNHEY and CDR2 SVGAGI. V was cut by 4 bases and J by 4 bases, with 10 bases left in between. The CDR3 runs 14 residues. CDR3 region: CASSFGGSTGELFF. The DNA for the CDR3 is TGTGCCAGCAGTTTTGGAGGGAGCACCGGGGAGCTGTTTTTT.

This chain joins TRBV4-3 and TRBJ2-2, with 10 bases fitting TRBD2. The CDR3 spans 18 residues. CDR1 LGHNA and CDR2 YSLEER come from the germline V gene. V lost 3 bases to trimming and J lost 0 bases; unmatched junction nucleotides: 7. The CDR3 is CASSQGAGGFANTGELFF. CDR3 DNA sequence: TGCGCCAGCAGCCAGGGAGCGGGAGGGTTCGCGAACACCGGGGAGCTGTTTTTT.

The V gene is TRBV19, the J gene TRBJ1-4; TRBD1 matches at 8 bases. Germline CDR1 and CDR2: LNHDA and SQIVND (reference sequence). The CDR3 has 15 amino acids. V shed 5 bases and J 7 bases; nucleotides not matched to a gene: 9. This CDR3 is CASSPRPDRGEKLFF. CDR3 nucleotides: TGTGCCAGTAGTCCTCGCCCCGACAGGGGTGAAAAACTGTTTTTT.

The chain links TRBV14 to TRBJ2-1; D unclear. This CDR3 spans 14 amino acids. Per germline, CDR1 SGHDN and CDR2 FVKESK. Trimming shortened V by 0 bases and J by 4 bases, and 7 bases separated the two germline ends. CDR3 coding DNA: TGTGCCAGCAGCCAAGATGGAGCGTACAATGAGCAGTTCTTC. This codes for CASSQDGAYNEQFF.

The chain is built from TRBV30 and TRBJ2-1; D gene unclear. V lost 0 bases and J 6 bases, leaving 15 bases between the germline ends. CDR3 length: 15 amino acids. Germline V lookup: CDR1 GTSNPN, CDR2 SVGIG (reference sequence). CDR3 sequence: CAWSVGAGYPNEQFF. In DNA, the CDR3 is TGTGCCTGGAGTGTAGGAGCCGGGTACCCCAATGAGCAGTTCTTC.

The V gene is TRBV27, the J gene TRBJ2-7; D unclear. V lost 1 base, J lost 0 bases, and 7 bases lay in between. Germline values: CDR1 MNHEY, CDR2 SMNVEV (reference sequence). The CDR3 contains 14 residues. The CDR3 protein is CASSLYVSSYEQYF. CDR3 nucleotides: TGTGCCAGCAGTTTATATGTGAGCTCCTACGAGCAGTACTTC.

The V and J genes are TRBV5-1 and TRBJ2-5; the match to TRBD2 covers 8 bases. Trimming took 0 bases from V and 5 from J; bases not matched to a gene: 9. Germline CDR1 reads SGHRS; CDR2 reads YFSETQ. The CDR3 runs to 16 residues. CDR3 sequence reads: CASSLGSGGPGETQYF. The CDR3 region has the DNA TGCGCCAGCAGCTTGGGGTCGGGAGGGCCCGGTGAGACCCAGTACTTC.

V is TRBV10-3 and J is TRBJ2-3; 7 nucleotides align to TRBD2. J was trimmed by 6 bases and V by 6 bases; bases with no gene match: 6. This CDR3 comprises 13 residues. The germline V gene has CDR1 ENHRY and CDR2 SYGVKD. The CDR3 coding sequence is TGTGCCATCAGCCCCCGGGGAGGGGATACGCAGTATTTT. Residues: CAISPRGGDTQYF.

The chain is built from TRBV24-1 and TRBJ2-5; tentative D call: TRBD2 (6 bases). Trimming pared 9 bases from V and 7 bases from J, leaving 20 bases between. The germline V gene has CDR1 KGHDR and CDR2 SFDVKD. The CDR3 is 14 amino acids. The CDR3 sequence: CATPAGLHRGTQYF. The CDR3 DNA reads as TGTGCCACCCCCGCGGGGCTCCACCGGGGGACCCAGTACTTC.

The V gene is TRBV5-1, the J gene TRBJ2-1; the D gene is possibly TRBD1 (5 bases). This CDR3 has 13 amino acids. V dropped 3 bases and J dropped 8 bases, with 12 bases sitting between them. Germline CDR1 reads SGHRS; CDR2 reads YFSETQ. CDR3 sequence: CASSWGHTYEQFF. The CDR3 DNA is TGCGCCAGCAGCTGGGGCCACACCTATGAGCAGTTCTTC.

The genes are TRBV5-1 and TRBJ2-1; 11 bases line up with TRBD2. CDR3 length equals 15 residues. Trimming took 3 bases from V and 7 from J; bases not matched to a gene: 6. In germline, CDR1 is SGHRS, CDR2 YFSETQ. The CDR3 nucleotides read TGCGCCAGCAGCTACCTAGCGGGAGGAATGAATGAGCAGTTCTTC. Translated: CASSYLAGGMNEQFF.

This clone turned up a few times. The CDR3 coding sequence is TGTGCCAGCAGCTTCCCGGGACAGGGGGTCGATGAGCAGTTCTTC. It codes for CASSFPGQGVDEQFF. The chain carries TRBV7-3 and TRBJ2-1; the match to TRBD1 covers 11 bases. The CDR3 covers 15 residues. Trimming cost V 3 bases and J 8 bases; bases outside gene matches: 6. CDR1 and CDR2 (germline): SGHTA, FQGTGA.